This T cell receptor (beta chain) was captured by sequencing in a study of blood T cell repertoires in COVID-19. The overall study: Nucleic acid was either cDNA or gDNA, and it came from T cells, B-cell-depleted T cells, or PBMCs.

With V trimmed by 0 bases and J by 8 bases, 9 bases remained unmatched. Germline assignment: CDR1 SGDLS and CDR2 YYNGEE. This CDR3 is built from 16 residues. Study processing details: By means of reference gene primer amplification, nucleated cell counts were estimated. TCRdb's copy holds only in-frame clones and misses some; the assay was immunoSEQ multiplex PCR. Clone size and the V and J calls come from that table; the DNA yielded D and trimming. The sample includes roughly 250,000 clones, 80% to 90% seen only once; the top ten take 0.75% to 0.9%. The TCR originated in a man aged 25-45 years with acute or convalescent COVID-19. Sequencing was carried out using peripheral blood. The V and J genes are TRBV9 and TRBJ2-1; TRBD2 matches 9 bases. CDR3 sequence: CASSVEATSGTYEQFF. The CDR3 nucleotides read TGTGCCAGCAGCGTAGAAGCGACTAGCGGTACCTATGAGCAGTTCTTC.